The source of this T cell receptor beta chain is a study of blood T cell repertoires in COVID-19. At the level of the study: Samples of COVID-19 (acute and convalescent) were obtained from the United States, Italy and Spain.

The table lists this clone with a count of one. Original processing methods: Reference gene primers were amplified, and this amplification served to estimate nucleated cell counts. Sequencing was performed with immunoSEQ multiplex PCR; in TCRdb, only in-frame clones are kept and a portion is missing. V and J calls and clone size are given by that table; D and trimming were obtained from the DNA. The sample consists of 400,000 or so clones, about 87% of them appearing once. V lost 3 bases to trimming and J lost 5 bases, with 16 bases between them. CDR1 and CDR2 (germline): LGHDT, YNNKEL (reference sequence). The CDR3 is 15 amino acids.

The material sequenced was peripheral blood. This sequence joins TRBV3-1 (or the pseudogene TRBV3-2) and TRBJ1-2; D uncertain. The sequence was obtained from a human donor in a cohort sampled during active COVID-19. Here the CDR3 DNA reads TGTGCCAGCAGCCAGATGCGAGGGCAGATGTATGGCTACACCTTC. Protein sequence: CASSQMRGQMYGYTF.